The sequence of this T cell receptor beta chain was determined in a study of vaccination effects on CD4 cells after COVID-19 (dated by TCRdb to between 2022 and 2023). Study-wide context: In the ViraFEST assay, PBMC were stimulated with viral peptide pools, and TCR sequencing was then used to find antigen-specific CD4+ T cell clonotypes based on their expansion. Altogether, nine to ten COVID-19 convalescent patients and a few SARS-CoV-2-naive healthy vaccine recipients made up the full study. Roughly 1.9 million PBMC per well were cultured with around 9.8 ug/ml peptides in IMDM containing 5% human AB serum, 8.5 to 10 IU/ml IL-2 and gentamicin. SARS-CoV-2 spike-specific CD4+ TCR repertoires from before and after mRNA vaccination were compared in COVID-19 convalescent patients and in infection-naive vaccine recipients. Across the study, the median time from the second dose to post-vaccine sampling was 72 days (range 14 to 241). In the study, cultures from other donors were sequenced using the Oncomine TCR Beta short-read assay on an Illumina iSeq 100. Samples were taken from three convalescent patients early (day +14) and late (day +241, +227, +161 respectively) after vaccination. Broader findings and caveats from the paper: Among convalescent patients, the spike-reactive repertoire after vaccination was made up mainly of new vaccine-induced clones that were largely distinct from the clones induced by infection. The study was limited by a small number of convalescent patients and lacked early post-infection timepoints. At late post-vaccination timepoints, both infection-induced and vaccine-induced clones showed marked clonal contraction, consistent with waning T cell responses.

After approximately eleven days of culture, CD4+ T cells were isolated with the EasySep CD4+ T cell isolation kit. PCR-confirmed SARS-CoV-2 infection had occurred in convalescent patients between March and December 2020, before the Alpha, Beta and Delta variants emerged in the United States. Participants received two doses of either the BNT162b2 or the mRNA-1273 mRNA SARS-CoV-2 vaccine. On days 3 and 7, half of the culture medium was replaced with fresh IL-2-containing medium. Unless noted otherwise, every peptide stimulation condition was grown in triplicate wells. Using Ficoll-Paque Plus gradient centrifugation, PBMC were separated from whole blood and then either used fresh or cryopreserved at -140C. The QIAamp micro DNA kit was used to extract genomic DNA from the cultured CD4+ T cells. Comments on this clone: Its antigen has not been determined. No clone much larger than this one lies a single base away; base qualities are absent.

The library was built by means of the immunoSEQ multiplex PCR assay. TCR beta CDR3 sequencing was performed on DNA from the cultured, isolated CD4+ T cells. Per the original workflow: Non-productive TCR sequences were removed and reads were trimmed to the CDR3 region, keeping CDR3s of at least 7 amino acids. Antigen-specific clonotypes were identified using the MANAFEST web app by comparison of expansion in peptide wells against reference cultures. Positive clones required FDR<0.05 expansion versus reference and all other wells, odds ratio above 5, and frequency above 0.1% in two replicate wells. A clonotype was defined as cross-reactive if the clonotype was significantly expanded both in SARS-CoV-2 spike wells and in at least one common cold coronavirus spike condition. CDR3 similarity was assessed by Levenshtein distance using the stringdist R package, and unrooted trees were constructed with ape in R 3.6.1. The table was pulled from immuneACCESS by TCRdb, which kept in-frame rearrangements only. Such tables lose some clones; where checked, under half of the loss comes from unresolved V genes, and the rest has no known cause. V and J calls and clone size are as listed in that table; D and trimming were resolved from the DNA. Present in this sample are around 50,000 clones, about 70% of which were seen just once. Of the sample, under 5.5% is held by the ten largest clones.

Looking up the germline V gene yields CDR1 SGHRS and CDR2 YFSETQ. Trimming costs V 0 bases and J 2 bases, and their ends lie 8 bases apart. From the cysteine through the phenylalanine, the CDR3 covers 15 amino acids. The CDR3 DNA has 45 bases and is translated from base 1. Source: CD4+ T cells from PBMCs cultured without peptide, taken after COVID-19 vaccination. The sequence derives from a human donor who had a prior SARS-CoV-2 infection. Recombination connected TRBV5-1 to TRBJ2-2; the D gene is perhaps TRBD1, on 6 matching bases. CDR3 loop: CASSLGQDNTGELFF. The sequenced DNA: TGCGCCAGCAGCTTGGGACAGGATAACACCGGGGAGCTGTTTTTT.